This paragraph reports one T cell receptor beta chain. Method: immunoSEQ multiplex PCR; TCRdb's copy keeps in-frame clones and lacks some. This sample has 220,000 or so clones; nearly 90% occur once, and the top ten carry about 16%. The CDR3 spans 14 residues. This sample is part of a study of blood T cell repertoires in COVID-19. Study-wide background: Samples taken during acute and convalescent COVID-19 were collected in the United States, Italy and Spain. From T cells, B-cell-depleted T cells, or PBMCs came the material, which was cDNA or gDNA.

Specimen: PBMCs or T cells enriched from blood (not recorded which). The TCR sequence derives from a man in his thirties or forties who had been exposed to COVID-19. The chain combines TRBV21-1 with TRBJ2-2; the D segment call TRBD1 is taken from the table without a DNA check. TRBV21-1 is termed a pseudogene. The CDR3 DNA reads as TGTGCCAGCAGCAAAGTTTGGGACAGCGGGGAGCTGTTTTTT. Translating gives CASSKVWDSGELFF.